These 2 T cell receptor beta chains came from one sample sequenced in a study of control samples from healthy donors and cancer patients. Libraries were prepared by immunoSEQ multiplex PCR; TCRdb keeps only in-frame clonotypes and omits some of them. The repertoire holds nearly 40,000 clones, approximately 90% seen once, with around 4% in the top ten. Sequenced: blood. These receptors originate from a woman aged 45-59 years in good health.

The chain joins TRBV5-4 to TRBJ2-5; D may match TRBD1 or TRBD2 (5 bases each). CDR1 is SGHNT, CDR2 YYREEE, per germline (reference sequence). Trimming left V 2 bases short and J 2 bases short, with 10 bases between. The CDR3 is made up of 14 amino acids. In nucleotides, the CDR3 is TGTGCCAGCAGCTTCGGGACGCAACAAGAGACCCAGTACTTC. Amino acids: CASSFGTQQETQYF.

The CDR3 DNA reads TGCAGTGCTGTGATGGGAGCTTTCTTT. Translating it yields CSAVMGAFF. The chain carries TRBV20-1 and TRBJ1-1; D is unresolved. The germline gives CDR1 DFQATT, CDR2 SNEGSKA (reference sequence). This CDR3 has 9 amino acids. Trimming cost V 5 bases and J 10 bases, with 8 bases left between them.